This T cell receptor beta chain was recorded in a study of T cell responses to AZD1222 COVID-19 vaccine. In its sample, this clone was seen a few times. Its antigen is still unknown. General study results and limits: Spike-specific TCR breadth and depth both grew after two AZD1222 doses. Unmutated regions of variants are reportedly targeted by nearly half of spike-specific TCRs.

Clones were sequenced by immunoSEQ multiplex PCR, and TCRdb holds only the in-frame ones, with some missing. The sample shows more than 90,000 clones, approximately 86% of them seen only once. V was shortened by 4 bases and J by 3 bases, with 7 bases between the two germline ends. This CDR3 contains 13 residues. Looked up from germline, CDR1 is SGHRS and CDR2 is YFSETQ. The rearrangement joins TRBV5-1 to TRBJ2-2; D not resolved. The sample was peripheral blood, taken 28 days after the second AZD1222 dose. The TCR originated in an adult who received the AZD1222 COVID-19 vaccine. In DNA form, the CDR3 reads TGCGCCAGCAGCGATCAGGACACCGGGGAGCTGTTTTTT. Translating it yields CASSDQDTGELFF.